The source of this TCR beta chain is a study of somatic mutations in cytotoxic T cells in rheumatoid arthritis. About this clone itself: Its antigen is undetermined.

Clones were sequenced by immunoSEQ multiplex PCR, and TCRdb holds only the in-frame ones, with some missing. The repertoire consists of more than 7,500 clones, with 75% to 80% occurring once and the leading ten covering around 33%. Study results and caveats: TRBV07's slight underrepresentation, observed in rheumatoid arthritis patients, lacked adjustment for multiple comparisons.

Per germline, CDR1 LGHNA and CDR2 YSLEER. Trimming shortened V by 4 bases and J by 4 bases, and 16 bases separated the two germline ends. The CDR3 spans 15 residues. V gene TRBV4-3 combines with J gene TRBJ2-5; D is perhaps TRBD1 (8 bases). Sequenced material: CD8+ T cells sorted from blood. This TCR came from an adult with rheumatoid arthritis. CDR3 in amino acids: CASSPQDREGETQYF. As DNA, the CDR3 is TGCGCCAGCAGCCCCCAGGACAGGGAGGGAGAGACCCAGTACTTC.